The clone carrying this T cell receptor beta chain showed up many times. What it recognizes is unknown. The data are from a study of T cells after yellow fever vaccination. Study results and limitations: In post-booster samples, most primary-vaccination clones reappeared (about 96% CD4, approximately 91% CD8).

The CDR3 extends over 15 amino acids. V lost 5 bases and J 4 bases, leaving 14 bases between the germline ends. The germline V gene encodes CDR1 SGHTA and CDR2 FQGNSA. In TCRdb, the 5' RACE reads were re-called with MiXCR into one record per CDR3 protein. This table has around 120,000 distinct CDR3 sequences, 6.5% to 9% appearing once. The sequence was collected from a man between 18 and 35 years old who received the YFV17D yellow fever vaccine. This specimen consisted of CD4+ T cells sorted from PBMCs, obtained roughly seven weeks after the first yellow fever vaccination. V and J are TRBV7-2 and TRBJ2-2; unclear D gene. This CDR3 reads CASSRHGQFTGELFF. DNA of the CDR3: TGTGCCAGCAGCCGCCATGGGCAGTTCACCGGGGAGCTGTTTTTT. Drawing the rest from reference TRBV7-2 and TRBJ2-2, the complete variable domain is GAGVSQSPSNKVTEKGKDVELRCDPISGHTALYWYRQSLGQGLEFLIYFQGNSAPDKSGLPSDRFSAERTGGSVSTLTIQRTQQEDSAVYLCASSRHGQFTGELFFGEGSRLTVL.